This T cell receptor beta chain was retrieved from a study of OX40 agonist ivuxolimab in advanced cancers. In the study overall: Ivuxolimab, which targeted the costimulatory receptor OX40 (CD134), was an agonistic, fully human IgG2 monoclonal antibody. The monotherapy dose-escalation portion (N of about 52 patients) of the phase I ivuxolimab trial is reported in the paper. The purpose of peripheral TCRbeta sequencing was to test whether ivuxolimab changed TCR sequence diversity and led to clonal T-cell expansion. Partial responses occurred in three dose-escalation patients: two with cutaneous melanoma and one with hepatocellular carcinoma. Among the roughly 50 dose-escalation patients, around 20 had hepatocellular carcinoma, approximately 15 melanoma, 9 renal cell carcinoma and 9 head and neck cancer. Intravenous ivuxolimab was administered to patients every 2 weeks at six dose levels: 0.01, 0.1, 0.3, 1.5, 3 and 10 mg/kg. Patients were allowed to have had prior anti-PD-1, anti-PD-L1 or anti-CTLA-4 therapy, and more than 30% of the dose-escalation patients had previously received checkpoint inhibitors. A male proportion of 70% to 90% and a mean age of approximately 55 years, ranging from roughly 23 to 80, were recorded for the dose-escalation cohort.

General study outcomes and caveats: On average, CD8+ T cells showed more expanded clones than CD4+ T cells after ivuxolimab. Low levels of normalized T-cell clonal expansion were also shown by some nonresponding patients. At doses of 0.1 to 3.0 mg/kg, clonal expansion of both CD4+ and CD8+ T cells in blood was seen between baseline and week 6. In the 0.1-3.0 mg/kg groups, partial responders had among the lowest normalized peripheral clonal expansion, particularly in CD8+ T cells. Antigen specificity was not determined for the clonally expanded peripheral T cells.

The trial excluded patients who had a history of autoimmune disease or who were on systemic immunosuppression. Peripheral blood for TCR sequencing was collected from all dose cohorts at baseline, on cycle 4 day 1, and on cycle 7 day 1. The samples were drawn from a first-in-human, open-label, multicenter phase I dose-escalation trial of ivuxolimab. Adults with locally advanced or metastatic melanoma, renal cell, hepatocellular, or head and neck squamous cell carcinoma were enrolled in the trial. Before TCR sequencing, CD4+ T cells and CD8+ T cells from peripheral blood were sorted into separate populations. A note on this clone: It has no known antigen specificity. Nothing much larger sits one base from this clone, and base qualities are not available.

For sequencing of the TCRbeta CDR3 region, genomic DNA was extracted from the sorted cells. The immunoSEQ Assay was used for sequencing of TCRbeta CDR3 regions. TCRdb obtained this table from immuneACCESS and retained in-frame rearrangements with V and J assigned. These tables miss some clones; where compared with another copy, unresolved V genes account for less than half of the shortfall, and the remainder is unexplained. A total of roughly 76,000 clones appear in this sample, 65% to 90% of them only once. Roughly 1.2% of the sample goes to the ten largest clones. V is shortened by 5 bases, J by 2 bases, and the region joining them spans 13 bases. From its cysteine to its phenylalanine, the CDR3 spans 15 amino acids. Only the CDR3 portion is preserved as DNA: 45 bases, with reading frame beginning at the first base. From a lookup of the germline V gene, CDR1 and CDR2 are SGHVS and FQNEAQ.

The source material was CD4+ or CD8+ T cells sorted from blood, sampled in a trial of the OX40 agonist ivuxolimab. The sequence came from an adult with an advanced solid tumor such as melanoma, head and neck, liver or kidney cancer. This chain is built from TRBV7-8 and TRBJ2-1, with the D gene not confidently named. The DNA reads TGTGCCAGCAGCCTCCTTCAGACGGCCTACAATGAGCAGTTCTTC. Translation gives CASSLLQTAYNEQFF.